This passage covers 8 T cell receptor beta chains from one sample sequenced in a study of blood T cell repertoires in COVID-19. This table comes from immunoSEQ multiplex PCR, and its TCRdb copy is limited to in-frame clones, with some not included. The table lists about 100,000 clones, 84% of them singletons. Sequenced input: peripheral blood. The receptors derive from a man aged 60 to 69 with acute or convalescent COVID-19.

The CDR3, as DNA: TGTGCCAGCAGCCAATCTAGAGGGGGGGAGCTGTTTTTT. Its protein product is CASSQSRGGELFF. The chain recombines TRBV4-2 with TRBJ2-2; possibly TRBD2 for D (5 bases). V lost 2 bases, J lost 8 bases, and 9 bases lay in between. Germline V gene lookup returns CDR1 LGHNA and CDR2 YNFKEQ. This CDR3 contains 13 residues.

The chain recombines TRBV19 with TRBJ1-3; D is undetermined. The CDR3 is made up of 14 amino acids. The V and J ends lost 4 bases and 8 bases respectively, with 15 bases between them. From germline, CDR1 is LNHDA and CDR2 SQIVND (reference sequence). CDR3 nucleotide sequence: TGTGCCAGTAGTAGGGGAGTATCTTCGGACACCATATATTTT. It translates to CASSRGVSSDTIYF.

The chain joins TRBV2 to TRBJ1-4; D possibly corresponds to TRBD1 (5 bases). Germline CDR1 and CDR2: SNHLY and FYNNEI. V was shortened by 3 bases and J by 12 bases, with 17 bases between the two germline ends. This CDR3 contains 14 residues. This CDR3 reads CASSDSRASGELFF. CDR3 DNA: TGTGCCAGCAGTGATTCCAGGGCATCGGGAGAACTGTTTTTT.

The CDR3 loop is CASSSPLYEQYF. In DNA form, the CDR3 reads TGTGCCAGCAGTTCCCCCCTGTACGAGCAGTACTTC. The V and J genes are TRBV28 and TRBJ2-7; D gene unclear. Germline-derived CDR1 and CDR2 are MDHEN and SYDVKM. V lost 4 bases to trimming and J lost 4 bases, with 8 bases between them. There are 12 residues in the CDR3.

The chain couples TRBV11-3 to TRBJ2-2; possibly TRBD2 for D (6 bases). Germline CDR1 is SGHNT and CDR2 is YENEEA. This CDR3 region has 14 residues. Trimming pared 3 bases from V and 2 bases from J, leaving 7 bases between. The CDR3 sequence: CASSLGGNTGELFF. The CDR3 region has the DNA TGTGCCAGCAGCTTGGGGGGTAACACCGGGGAGCTGTTTTTT.

The rearrangement joins TRBV15 to TRBJ2-5; the match to TRBD2 covers 8 bases. The CDR3 spans 16 residues. V gave up 0 bases and J gave up 1 base; unmatched junction bases: 4. Per the germline V gene, CDR1 is LNHNV and CDR2 is YYDKDF (reference sequence). CDR3 amino acids: CATSRDSTSGQETQYF. The DNA for the CDR3 is TGTGCCACCAGCAGAGACAGTACTAGCGGCCAAGAGACCCAGTACTTC.

The sample holds one count of this clone. CDR3 protein: CASSYSSEQYV. In nucleotides, the CDR3 is TGTGCCAGCAGTTACTCGAGCGAGCAGTACGTC. The V gene is TRBV6-2 or TRBV6-3, the J gene TRBJ2-7; the D is unclear. Germline V gives CDR1 MNHEY, CDR2 SVGEGT. V was pared by 0 bases and J by 6 bases, with 3 bases between. The CDR3 has 11 residues.

This clone occurred a few times. V and J are TRBV5-4 and TRBJ1-2; 9 bases line up with TRBD1. Germline V gene data show CDR1 as SGHNT and CDR2 as YYREEE (reference sequence). This CDR3 has 16 amino acids. V was pared by 3 bases and J by 3 bases, with 9 bases of the junction left unmatched. The CDR3 coding sequence is TGTGCCAGCAGCTCCTACGGGGGGACAGGGCACTATGGCTACACCTTC. This encodes CASSSYGGTGHYGYTF.